This TCR beta chain stems from a study of CD8+ T cells in alopecia areata. Study-wide results and caveats: Lesional scalp, especially alopecia totalis/universalis, showed higher clonality than normal scalp. Treatment with tofacitinib significantly lowered scalp clonality and reduced expanded CD8+ clones among the top 100.

Following RNA extraction, reverse transcription yielded cDNA that acted as the sequencing template. The data were produced by immunoSEQ multiplex PCR, yet TCRdb's version contains in-frame clones alone and is incomplete. The sample shows 120,000 to 150,000 clones, 65% to 90% of them seen only once. V was cut by 0 bases and J by 7 bases, with 15 bases left in between. The CDR3 covers 15 residues. The germline gives CDR1 MGHRA, CDR2 YSYEKL. Specified treatment: oral pan-JAK inhibitor, 5-10 mg twice daily. Alopecia areata patients gave lesional scalp punch biopsies and peripheral blood samples. In the case of this clone: Its antigen is not known.

The specimen was CD8+ T cells sorted from blood, collected at week 4, from a patient treated with tofacitinib. The source of this sequence is a human donor with alopecia areata. The genes are TRBV4-1 and TRBJ1-2; no firm D call. Here the CDR3 reads CASSQERTPLSGYTF. CDR3 coding DNA: TGCGCCAGCAGCCAAGAACGGACTCCTCTTAGTGGCTACACCTTC.